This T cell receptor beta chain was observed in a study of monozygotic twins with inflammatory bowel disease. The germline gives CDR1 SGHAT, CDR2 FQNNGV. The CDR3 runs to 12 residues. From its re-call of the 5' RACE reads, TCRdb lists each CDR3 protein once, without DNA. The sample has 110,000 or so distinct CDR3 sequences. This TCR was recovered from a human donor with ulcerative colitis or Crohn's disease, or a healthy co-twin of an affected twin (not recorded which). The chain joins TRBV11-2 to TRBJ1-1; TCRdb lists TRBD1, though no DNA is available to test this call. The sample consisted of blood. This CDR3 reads CASSLVGEGAFF. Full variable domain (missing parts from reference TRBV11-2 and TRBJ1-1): EAGVAQSPRYKIIEKRQSVAFWCNPISGHATLYWYQQILGQGPKLLIQFQNNGVVDDSQLPKDRFSAERLKGVDSTLKIQPAKLEDSAVYLCASSLVGEGAFFGQGTRLTVV.